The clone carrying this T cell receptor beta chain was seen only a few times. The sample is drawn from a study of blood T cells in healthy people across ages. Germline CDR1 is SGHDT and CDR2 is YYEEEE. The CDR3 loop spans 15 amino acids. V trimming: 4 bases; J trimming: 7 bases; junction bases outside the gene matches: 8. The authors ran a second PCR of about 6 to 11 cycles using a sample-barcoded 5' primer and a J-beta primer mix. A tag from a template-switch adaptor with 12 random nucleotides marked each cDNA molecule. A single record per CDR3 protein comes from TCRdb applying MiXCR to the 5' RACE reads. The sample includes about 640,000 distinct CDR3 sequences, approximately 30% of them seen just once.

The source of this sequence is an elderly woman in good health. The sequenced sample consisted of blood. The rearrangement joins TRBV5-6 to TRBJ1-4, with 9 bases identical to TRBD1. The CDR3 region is CASSPTGQGGEKLFF. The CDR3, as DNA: TGTGCCAGCAGCCCGACGGGACAGGGTGGTGAAAAACTGTTTTTT.